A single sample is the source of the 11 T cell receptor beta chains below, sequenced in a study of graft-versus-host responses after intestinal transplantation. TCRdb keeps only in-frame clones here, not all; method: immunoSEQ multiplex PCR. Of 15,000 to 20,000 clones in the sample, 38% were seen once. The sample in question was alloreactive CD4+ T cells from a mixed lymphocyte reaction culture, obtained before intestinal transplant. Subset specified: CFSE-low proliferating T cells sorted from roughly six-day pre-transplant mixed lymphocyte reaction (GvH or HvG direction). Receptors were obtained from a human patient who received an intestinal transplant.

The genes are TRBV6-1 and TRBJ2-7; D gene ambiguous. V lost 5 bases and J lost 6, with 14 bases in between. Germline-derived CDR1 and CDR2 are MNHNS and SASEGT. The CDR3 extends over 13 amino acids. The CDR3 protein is CASSFTGPGEQYF. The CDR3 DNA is TGTGCCAGCAGTTTCACCGGGCCTGGCGAGCAGTACTTC.

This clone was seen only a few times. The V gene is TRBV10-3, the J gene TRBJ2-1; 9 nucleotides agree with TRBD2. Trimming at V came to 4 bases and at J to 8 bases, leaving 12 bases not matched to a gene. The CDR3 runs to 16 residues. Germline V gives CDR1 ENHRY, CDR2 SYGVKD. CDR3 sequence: CAISGLGSGGVDEQFF. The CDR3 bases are TGTGCCATCAGTGGGCTAGGTAGCGGGGGAGTGGATGAGCAGTTCTTC.

CDR3 in amino acids: CASSERGATYNEQFF. As DNA, the CDR3 is TGTGCCAGCAGCGAAAGGGGTGCGACATACAATGAGCAGTTCTTC. The chain combines TRBV6-5 with TRBJ2-1; possibly TRBD1 for D (5 bases). Germline V gives CDR1 MNHEY, CDR2 SVGAGI. The CDR3 has 15 amino acids. V was cut by 6 bases and J by 4 bases, with 16 bases left in between.

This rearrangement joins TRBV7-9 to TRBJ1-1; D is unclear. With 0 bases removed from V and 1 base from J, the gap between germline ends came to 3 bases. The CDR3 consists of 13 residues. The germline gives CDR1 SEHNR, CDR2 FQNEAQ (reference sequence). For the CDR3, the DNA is TGTGCCAGCAGCTTAGCGCCGAACACTGAAGCTTTCTTT. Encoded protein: CASSLAPNTEAFF.

CDR3 DNA: TGTGCCAGCAGCGTACGGACGGCCAATTCACCCCTCCACTTT. Protein product: CASSVRTANSPLHF. The genes are TRBV9 and TRBJ1-6; D is unclear. The CDR3 contains 14 residues. Deletions cut 1 base from V and 7 bases from J, with 9 bases between. Germline CDR1 is SGDLS and CDR2 is YYNGEE.

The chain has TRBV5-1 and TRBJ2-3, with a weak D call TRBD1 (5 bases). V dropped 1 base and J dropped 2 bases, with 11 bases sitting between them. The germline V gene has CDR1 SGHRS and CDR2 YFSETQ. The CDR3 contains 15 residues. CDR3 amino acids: CASSLILRATDTQYF. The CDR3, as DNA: TGCGCCAGCAGCTTGATACTCAGGGCCACAGATACGCAGTATTTT.

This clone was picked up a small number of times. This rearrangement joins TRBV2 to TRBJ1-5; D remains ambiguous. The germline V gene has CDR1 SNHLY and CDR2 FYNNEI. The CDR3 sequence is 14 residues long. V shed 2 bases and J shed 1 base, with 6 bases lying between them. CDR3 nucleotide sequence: TGTGCCAGCAGTGAACGGGTAAGCAATCAGCCCCAGCATTTT. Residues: CASSERVSNQPQHF.

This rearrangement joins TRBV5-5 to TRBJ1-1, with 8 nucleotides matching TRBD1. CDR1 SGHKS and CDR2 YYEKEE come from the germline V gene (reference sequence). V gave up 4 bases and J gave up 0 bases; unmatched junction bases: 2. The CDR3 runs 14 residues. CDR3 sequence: CASSRQGMNTEAFF. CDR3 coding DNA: TGTGCCAGCAGCAGACAGGGGATGAACACTGAAGCTTTCTTT.

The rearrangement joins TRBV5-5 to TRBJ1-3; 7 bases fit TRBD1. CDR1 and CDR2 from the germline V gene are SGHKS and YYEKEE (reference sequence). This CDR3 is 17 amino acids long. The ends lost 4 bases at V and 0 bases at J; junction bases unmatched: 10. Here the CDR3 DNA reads TGTGCCAGCAGCGTCACCGGGACAGTCCGCTCTGGAAACACCATATATTTT. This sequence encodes CASSVTGTVRSGNTIYF. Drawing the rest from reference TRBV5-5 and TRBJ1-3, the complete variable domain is DAGVTQSPTHLIKTRGQQVTLRCSPISGHKSVSWYQQVLGQGPQFIFQYYEKEERGRGNFPDRFSARQFPNYSSELNVNALLLGDSALYLCASSVTGTVRSGNTIYFGEGSWLTVV.

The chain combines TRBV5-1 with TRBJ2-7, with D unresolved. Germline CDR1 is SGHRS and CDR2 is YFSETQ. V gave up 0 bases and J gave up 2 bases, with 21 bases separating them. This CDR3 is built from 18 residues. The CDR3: CASSLVPPTNRGAYEQYF. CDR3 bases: TGCGCCAGCAGCTTGGTACCTCCGACGAACAGAGGAGCCTACGAGCAGTACTTC.

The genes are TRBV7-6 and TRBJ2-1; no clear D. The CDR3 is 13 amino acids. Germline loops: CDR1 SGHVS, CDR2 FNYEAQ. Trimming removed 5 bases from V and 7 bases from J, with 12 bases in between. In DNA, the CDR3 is TGTGCCAGCAGCCCTACATCTTCTAATGAGCAGTTCTTC. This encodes CASSPTSSNEQFF.